This passage covers 15 T cell receptor beta chains from one sample sequenced in a study of blood T cell repertoires in COVID-19. TCRdb keeps only in-frame clones here, not all; method: immunoSEQ multiplex PCR. This table holds about 83,000 clones, roughly 87% found once. What was sequenced was peripheral blood. These receptors originate from a woman in her 50s with active or convalescent COVID-19.

The chain joins TRBV9 to TRBJ2-6; D unresolved. Germline loops: CDR1 SGDLS, CDR2 YYNGEE. Trimming took off 2 bases at V and 0 bases at J, with 6 bases between the two ends. The CDR3 is 15 residues long. CDR3 DNA: TGTGCCAGCAGCGTCGTCAGCTCTGGGGCCAACGTCCTGACTTTC. Amino acids: CASSVVSSGANVLTF.

J is TRBJ1-2 and V is TRBV5-5, with D unresolved. With 0 bases removed from V and 8 bases from J, the gap between germline ends came to 17 bases. Germline V gene sequence: CDR1 SGHKS, CDR2 YYEKEE (reference sequence). This CDR3 comprises 15 residues. The CDR3 sequence is CASSLGEILGRGYTF. CDR3 bases: TGTGCCAGCAGCTTGGGTGAGATACTAGGTCGGGGCTACACCTTC.

The chain uses TRBV6-2 or TRBV6-3 and TRBJ2-5; 8 bases agree with TRBD2. With 5 bases clipped from V and 2 bases from J, the junction kept 7 bases outside the gene matches. The CDR3 has 15 amino acids. Germline assignment: CDR1 MNHEY and CDR2 SVGEGT. This CDR3 is CASSGYAGGQETQYF. CDR3 coding DNA: TGTGCCAGCAGTGGGTATGCGGGGGGACAAGAGACCCAGTACTTC.

The gene calls are TRBV7-2 and TRBJ2-4; TRBD2 aligns across 8 bases. Germline values: CDR1 SGHTA, CDR2 FQGNSA. The ends lost 5 bases at V and 3 bases at J; junction bases unmatched: 9. The CDR3 totals 16 residues. For the CDR3, the DNA is TGTGCCAGCAGCGTGCAGGCGGGGGGCGACAAAAACATTCAGTACTTC. Its translation: CASSVQAGGDKNIQYF.

V and J are TRBV19 and TRBJ1-6, with TRBD1 matching 8 bases. The J segment lost 6 bases and the V segment lost 7 bases, leaving 11 bases of the junction unmatched. The germline gives CDR1 LNHDA, CDR2 SQIVND (reference sequence). The CDR3 consists of 16 residues. The CDR3 reads CASTGNRGSINSPLHF. The CDR3, as DNA: TGTGCCAGTACCGGAAACAGGGGGAGTATTAATTCACCCCTCCACTTT.

Only one count was recorded for this clone. This chain links TRBV12-3 or TRBV12-4 with TRBJ2-3, with unresolved D. Between the trimmed V and J ends, which lost 5 bases and 1 base, there was a span of 7 bases. The CDR3 totals 13 residues. CDR3 DNA: TGTGCCAGCAGTGTCCGGGGCACAGATACGCAGTATTTT. Translation gives CASSVRGTDTQYF.

The chain uses TRBV5-1 and TRBJ1-2, with D possibly TRBD1 on 6 matching bases. CDR1 and CDR2 (germline): SGHRS, YFSETQ. The CDR3 has 15 amino acids. The V end lost 8 bases, the J end lost 5 bases, and 22 bases lay between the germline ends. Here the CDR3 reads CASRVQGRGVYGYTF. As DNA, the CDR3 is TGCGCCAGTCGGGTCCAGGGCAGGGGCGTATATGGCTACACCTTC.

This sequence joins TRBV15 and TRBJ1-5; the D gene is possibly TRBD1 (6 bases). Trimming left V 3 bases short and J 7 bases short, with 13 bases between. The CDR3 runs to 14 residues. Per the germline V gene, CDR1 is LNHNV and CDR2 is YYDKDF (reference sequence). CDR3 sequence: CATSRDTGLQPQHF. The CDR3 DNA sequence: TGTGCCACCAGCAGGGACACAGGGCTCCAGCCCCAGCATTTT.

This chain uses TRBV11-2 with TRBJ2-5, with 12 bases matching TRBD1. The germline V gene encodes CDR1 SGHAT and CDR2 FQNNGV. The CDR3 has 17 residues. V lost 5 bases to trimming and J lost 5 bases; unmatched junction nucleotides: 12. For the CDR3, the DNA is TGTGCCAGCAGCCACCGGACCGGGACAGGGGGCCTTGAGACCCAGTACTTC. Translated, it gives CASSHRTGTGGLETQYF.

The chain recombines TRBV5-1 with TRBJ1-1; D perhaps matches TRBD1 (5 bases). V was shortened by 4 bases and J by 4 bases, with 17 bases between the two germline ends. This CDR3 spans 15 amino acids. The germline gives CDR1 SGHRS, CDR2 YFSETQ. This chain's CDR3 is CASSPGEGLGTEAFF. The CDR3 region has the DNA TGCGCCAGCAGCCCGGGGGAGGGTTTGGGCACTGAAGCTTTCTTT.

The chain uses TRBV27 and TRBJ2-3; possible D gene TRBD1, 5 bases. Germline CDR1 and CDR2: MNHEY and SMNVEV (reference sequence). V lost 6 bases and J 9 bases, leaving 10 bases between the germline ends. The CDR3 has 11 residues. The CDR3 nucleotides are TGTGCCAGCAGGCAGGGTCAAACGCAGTATTTT. It codes for CASRQGQTQYF.

The rearrangement links TRBV7-2 to TRBJ1-1; TRBD1 is a possible D gene (5 bases). CDR3 length: 14 residues. Trimming stripped 3 bases from V and 0 bases from J, with 8 bases between. Germline V gene data show CDR1 as SGHTA and CDR2 as FQGNSA. Here the CDR3 reads CASSLAGVNTEAFF. The DNA for the CDR3 is TGTGCCAGCAGCTTGGCGGGGGTGAACACTGAAGCTTTCTTT.

The V call is TRBV12-3 or TRBV12-4, the J call TRBJ1-1; possible D gene TRBD1, 5 bases. V lost 8 bases and J lost 10, with 20 bases in between. This CDR3 comprises 13 residues. The CDR3 DNA is TGTGCCAGCGAAACCCCCTCGGGCAGGGTAGCTTTCTTT. The encoded protein is CASETPSGRVAFF.

This clone appeared once. The V gene is TRBV5-4, the J gene TRBJ1-2, with a weak D call TRBD1 (6 bases). V was pared by 4 bases and J by 2 bases, with 12 bases between. Germline V lookup: CDR1 SGHNT, CDR2 YYREEE (reference sequence). The CDR3 runs 14 residues. The CDR3 loop reads CASSRDIGNYGYTF. CDR3 bases: TGTGCCAGCAGCCGGGACATCGGGAACTATGGCTACACCTTC.

On this clone itself: At one of its ends the junction is not consistent with the germline gene, which may arise from a read error. The V gene is TRBV2, the J gene TRBJ1-2; D gene uncertain. The CDR3 spans 12 residues. The V gene's germline CDR1 is SNHLY and CDR2 FYNNEI. The CDR3 sequence is CASREDSYGYTF. Here the CDR3 DNA reads TGTGCCAGCAGGGAAGACTCTTATGGCTACACCTTC.